These T cell receptor beta chains were read from a single sample in a study of blood T cell repertoires in COVID-19. Clones were read by immunoSEQ multiplex PCR, and TCRdb kept only the in-frame ones, dropping some. The data show approximately 310,000 clones, with roughly 84% seen just once and 1% held by the top ten. The sequencing sample was made of peripheral blood. The source is a man over 45 with active or convalescent COVID-19. Each CDR3 is given with its conserved first and last residue. The D gene is left open where the match is weak. Not every row has a clone size; where given, it reads once, few, many or a size class.

V	J	size	D	CDR3	DNA
TRBV11-3	TRBJ2-5	-	-	CASSLTSLETQYF	TGTGCCAGCAGCTTAACTAGTTTGGAGACCCAGTACTTC
TRBV28	TRBJ1-2	few	TRBD1	CASRSSGQGAIDGYTF	TGTGCCAGCAGGAGTTCAGGACAGGGGGCAATTGATGGCTACACCTTC
TRBV3-1/TRBV3-2	TRBJ2-1	-	TRBD1	CASSQEPGQSYNEQFF	TGTGCCAGCAGCCAAGAACCGGGACAGAGCTACAATGAGCAGTTCTTC
TRBV5-1	TRBJ2-1	-	-	CASSLARFDEQFF	TGCGCCAGCAGCCTCGCGCGTTTCGATGAGCAGTTCTTC
TRBV9	TRBJ2-5	-	-	CASSSGQETQYF	TGTGCCAGCAGTAGCGGTCAAGAGACCCAGTACTTC
TRBV7-9	TRBJ2-1	-	TRBD2	CASNTGLAGEEQFF	TGTGCCAGCAACACGGGACTAGCGGGAGAAGAGCAGTTCTTC
TRBV5-5	TRBJ2-5	-	-	CASSQQVSQETQYF	TGTGCCAGCAGCCAACAGGTATCTCAAGAGACCCAGTACTTC
TRBV2	TRBJ1-4	-	-	CASRTEYQGEKLFF	TGTGCCAGCAGGACGGAATATCAGGGTGAAAAACTGTTTTTT
TRBV2	TRBJ2-7	-	TRBD2	CASQRGSYEQYF	TGTGCCAGCCAGCGGGGGTCCTACGAGCAGTACTTC
TRBV28	TRBJ1-2	-	-	CASSLIENNYGYTF	TGTGCCAGCAGTTTAATTGAGAATAACTATGGCTACACCTTC
TRBV9	TRBJ2-3	-	-	CASSATREGTDTQYF	TGTGCCAGCAGCGCAACTAGGGAAGGAACAGATACGCAGTATTTT
TRBV5-6	TRBJ2-5	-	-	CASSLTGTLETQYF	TGTGCCAGCAGCTTAACGGGGACTTTGGAGACCCAGTACTTC
TRBV4-3	TRBJ2-5	once	-	CASSQDFLQGQETQYF	TGCGCCAGCAGCCAAGATTTCTTGCAGGGCCAAGAGACCCAGTACTTC
TRBV4-1	TRBJ1-5	-	-	CARSRGEGGINQPQHF	TGCGCCCGCAGCCGAGGCGAGGGGGGGATCAATCAGCCCCAGCATTTT
TRBV10-3	TRBJ2-7	once	TRBD2	CAIAGTSGRDANEQYF	TGTGCCATAGCCGGGACTAGCGGGAGGGACGCCAACGAGCAGTACTTC
TRBV6-2/TRBV6-3	TRBJ2-7	-	TRBD1	CASSNRDSPYEQYF	TGTGCCAGCAGCAACCGGGACAGCCCCTACGAGCAGTACTTC
TRBV28	TRBJ2-7	-	-	CASQKAPGYEQYF	TGTGCCAGTCAAAAAGCCCCGGGCTACGAGCAGTACTTC
TRBV6-5	TRBJ1-2	-	-	CASSRNPTGYGYTF	TGTGCCAGCAGTCGCAATCCGACTGGGTATGGCTACACCTTC
TRBV7-2	TRBJ1-2	once	-	CASSPRGRGHYGYTF	TGTGCCAGCAGCCCCCGCGGCAGGGGACACTATGGCTACACCTTC
TRBV2	TRBJ1-5	-	-	CASSEALSRNQPQHF	TGTGCCAGCAGTGAAGCCTTATCCCGCAATCAGCCCCAGCATTTT
TRBV5-5	TRBJ1-2	-	TRBD1	CASSLGSFATGTNYGYTF	TGTGCCAGCAGCTTGGGGTCGTTTGCGACAGGGACTAACTATGGCTACACCTTC
TRBV16	TRBJ2-7	-	TRBD1	CASSQFGQGLSYEQCF	TGTGCCAGCAGCCAGTTCGGACAGGGACTCAGCTACGAGCAGTGCTTC
TRBV5-4	TRBJ2-7	-	-	CASSVEQGYYEQYF	TGTGCCAGCAGTGTGGAACAGGGATACTACGAGCAGTACTTC
TRBV20-1	TRBJ2-3	-	-	CSASAPRDTDTQYF	TGCAGTGCTAGTGCCCCTCGGGACACAGATACGCAGTATTTT